This T cell receptor beta chain was identified during a study of cytomegalovirus exposure and HLA in healthy donors. Across the whole study: An early release of data contained 75 million to 90 million unique TCRs, which came from HLA-typed donors.

This CDR3 has 15 residues. The germline gives CDR1 SEHNR, CDR2 FQNEAQ (reference sequence). PCR used 60 Vbeta primers and 13 Jbeta primers. The repertoire was sequenced with immunoSEQ multiplex PCR; TCRdb's copy has only in-frame clones and lacks some. The top ten hold around 3% of the sample, which has 150,000 or so clones, approximately 78% seen once. Findings and caveats of the study: Follow-up analysis found HLA locus-dependent TCR association rates, highest for DRB1 and lowest for HLA-C. In vitro confirmation showed three CMV-associated chains to be CMV antigen specific. Indistinguishability led to the exclusion of some V segments, TRBV6-2 and TRBV6-3 included.

As for this clone: Its antigen is unknown. Relative to the germline gene, one junction end is altered; a read error may explain this.

Input material: PBMCs. This clonotype was obtained from a man in his forties in good health and CMV-seropositive. V usage is TRBV7-9 and J usage is TRBJ2-7; TRBD2 might be the D (6 bases). The CDR3 nucleotides are TGTTCCAGCAGCTCATATGGCACGGGGGTCTACGAGCAGTACTTC. This sequence encodes CSSSSYGTGVYEQYF.